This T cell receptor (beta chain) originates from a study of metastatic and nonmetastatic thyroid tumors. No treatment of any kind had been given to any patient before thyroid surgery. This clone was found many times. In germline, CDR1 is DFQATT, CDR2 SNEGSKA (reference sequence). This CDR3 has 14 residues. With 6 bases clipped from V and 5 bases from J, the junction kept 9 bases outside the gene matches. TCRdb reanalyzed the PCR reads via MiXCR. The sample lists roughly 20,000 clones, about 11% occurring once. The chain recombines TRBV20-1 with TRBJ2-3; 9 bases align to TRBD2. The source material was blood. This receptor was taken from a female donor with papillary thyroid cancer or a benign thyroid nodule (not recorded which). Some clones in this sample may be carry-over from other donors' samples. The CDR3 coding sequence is TGCAGTGCGGCCCCGGGAGCGGGAGGAGATACGCAGTATTTT. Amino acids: CSAAPGAGGDTQYF.